This T cell receptor beta chain emerged from a study of cytomegalovirus exposure and HLA in healthy donors. Trimming removed 3 bases at V and 3 bases at J, with 12 bases between. This CDR3 contains 14 residues. CDR1 and CDR2 (germline): MNHEY, SVGAGI. The PCR ran on 60 Vbeta and 13 Jbeta primers. This table comes from immunoSEQ multiplex PCR, and its TCRdb copy is limited to in-frame clones, with some not included. Seen here are around 140,000 clones, 60% to 80% observed once, and the top ten hold over 4%. Study outcomes and limitations: Cytomegalovirus association was assigned to about 150 TCR beta chains. A prior analysis recorded that most TCR beta V segments were productive about 87% or about 30% of the time. In a later analysis, most CMV-associated TCR beta chains appeared HLA-restricted.

As regards this clone: Its specificity is unknown.

The sample was PBMCs. The chain couples TRBV6-5 to TRBJ2-7; D unresolved. The TCR sequence derives from a man aged 50 or older in good health and CMV-seropositive. The DNA of the CDR3 is TGTGCCAGCAGTTATCGGTCGAATTTCTACGAGCAGTACTTC. Its protein is CASSYRSNFYEQYF.